This entry lists 31 T cell receptor beta chains sequenced from one sample in a study of molecular identifiers for immune sequencing clone quantification. TCRdb passed the PCR reads through MiXCR, listing each CDR3 protein once. Seen here are some 65,000 distinct CDR3 sequences, approximately 18% observed once, and the top ten hold roughly 1.6%. Sequenced: naive CD8+ T cells from blood, with Jurkat cell RNA spiked in. Subset of the sample: FACS-sorted CD8+CD4-CCR7+CD45RA+ naive T cells. All receptors come from a human donor in good health. Some libraries in this study had Jurkat cell RNA spiked in.

The chain links TRBV11-2 to TRBJ2-7; TRBD2 is a possible D gene (5 bases). Germline CDR1 SGHAT, CDR2 FQNNGV. Trimming removed 4 bases from V and 4 bases from J, with 8 bases in between. The CDR3 consists of 12 residues. The CDR3 loop reads CASSYGGYEQYF. The CDR3 DNA is TGTGCCAGCAGCTATGGAGGTTACGAGCAGTACTTC.

This clonotype was seen ten or more times. The chain uses TRBV11-2 and TRBJ2-7, with 10 nucleotides matching TRBD2. The CDR3 consists of 15 residues. Germline loops: CDR1 SGHAT, CDR2 FQNNGV. The J segment lost 6 bases and the V segment lost 4 bases, leaving 9 bases of the junction unmatched. CDR3 in amino acids: CASSSSGAGGPEQYF. The DNA for the CDR3 is TGTGCCAGCAGCTCATCTGGAGCGGGAGGGCCCGAGCAGTACTTC.

On this clonotype itself: This sequence may be a read error, since a much larger clone differs from it by one base. The chain uses TRBV6-5 and TRBJ2-5; D is tentatively TRBD1 or TRBD2 (5 bases each). The CDR3 consists of 16 residues. Germline lookup yields CDR1 MNHEY and CDR2 SVGAGI. V was pared by 0 bases and J by 4 bases, with 15 bases between. The DNA of the CDR3 is TGTGCCAGCAGTTACTCGGGGGTCCAGGGTGGAGAGACCCAGTACTTC. Its translation: CASSYSGVQGGETQYF.

This clonotype has ten or more counts. The chain uses TRBV20-1 and TRBJ2-7; D gene unclear. Germline V lookup: CDR1 DFQATT, CDR2 SNEGSKA (reference sequence). V lost 5 bases to trimming and J lost 0 bases, with 5 bases between them. CDR3 length equals 11 residues. CDR3 amino acids: CSADISYEQYF. The CDR3 DNA sequence: TGCAGTGCTGACATCTCCTACGAGCAGTACTTC.

There are many counts of this clonotype. The V gene is TRBV4-1, the J gene TRBJ1-4; tentatively, D is TRBD1 (6 bases). Germline V gives CDR1 MGHRA, CDR2 YSYEKL. The CDR3 sequence is 15 residues long. Deletions cut 0 bases from V and 7 bases from J, with 12 bases between. In DNA form, the CDR3 reads TGCGCCAGCAGCCAAGATGCAGGGGCAGGTGAAAAACTGTTTTTT. Translated, it gives CASSQDAGAGEKLFF.

About this clonotype itself: One end of the junction varies from germline; a read error may be responsible. The chain combines TRBV11-1 with TRBJ2-3; 10 nucleotides agree with TRBD2. From germline, CDR1 is SGHAT and CDR2 FQDESV (reference sequence). There are 17 residues in the CDR3. CDR3 DNA: TGTGCCAGCAGCTTCGGGTTAGCGGGAGGTATTGCCGATACGCGGTATTTT. This encodes CASSFGLAGGIADTRYF.

This clonotype appeared a single time. A read error is possible here, since a much larger clone lies one base away. The chain uses TRBV7-9 and TRBJ2-1; D gene uncertain. Germline V lookup: CDR1 SEHNR, CDR2 FQNEAQ (reference sequence). This CDR3 is built from 13 residues. For the CDR3, the DNA is TGTGCCAGCAGCACCCGGAACTACAATGAGCGGTTCTTC. Residues: CASSTRNYNERFF.

This clonotype occurred many times. The chain has TRBV6-5 and TRBJ2-5, with D perhaps matching TRBD2 (5 bases). V was cut by 5 bases and J by 5 bases, with 12 bases left in between. The CDR3 is 13 residues long. Per the germline V gene, CDR1 is MNHEY and CDR2 is SVGAGI. In DNA form, the CDR3 reads TGTGCCAGCAGTCCATTAGGACTTGAGACCCAGTACTTC. Translation: CASSPLGLETQYF.

V is TRBV9 and J is TRBJ2-5; a possible D gene is TRBD1 (6 bases). Trimming took off 0 bases at V and 3 bases at J, with 9 bases between the two ends. The CDR3 is made up of 14 amino acids. Germline CDR1 and CDR2: SGDLS and YYNGEE. The DNA for the CDR3 is TGTGCCAGCAGCGTAGAGGACAGTGAAGAGACCCAGTACTTC. Its translation: CASSVEDSEETQYF.

This clonotype occurred many times. V is TRBV3-1 and J is TRBJ2-5; TRBD2 aligns across 9 bases. Germline V gene data show CDR1 as LGHDT and CDR2 as YNNKEL (reference sequence). Trimming at V came to 5 bases and at J to 5 bases, leaving 9 bases not matched to a gene. This CDR3 is 15 amino acids long. As DNA, the CDR3 is TGTGCCAGCAGCAGGGATAGCGGGAGTCGGGAGACCCAGTACTTC. This encodes CASSRDSGSRETQYF.

Details on this clonotype: Lacking the conserved final phenylalanine or tryptophan, this CDR3 likely reflects a read error. Because the CDR3's place on the DNA is in doubt, the DNA is left out and the CDR3 is given as listed by TCRdb. V is TRBV15 and J is TRBJ1-1. A total of 13 residues make up the CDR3, ends included. The germline V gene encodes CDR1 LNHNV and CDR2 YYDKDF (reference sequence). The CDR3 spells CATSFWGETEASL.

This clonotype was observed at least ten times. The rearrangement uses TRBV4-3 and TRBJ2-7; possibly TRBD2 for D (6 bases). CDR1 LGHNA and CDR2 YSLEER come from the germline V gene. V shed 4 bases and J shed 2 bases, with 12 bases lying between them. The CDR3 is 14 amino acids. CDR3 amino acids: CASSLRLEAYEQYF. The CDR3 region has the DNA TGCGCCAGCAGCCTTAGACTAGAAGCCTACGAGCAGTACTTC.

The genes are TRBV20-1 and TRBJ1-6; the D is unclear. Looked up from germline, CDR1 is DFQATT and CDR2 is SNEGSKA (reference sequence). The CDR3 has 15 residues. The V and J ends lost 1 base and 6 bases respectively, with 13 bases between them. The CDR3 region has the DNA TGCAGTGCTAGAGTAATTGGTCAGCCTAATTCACCCCTCCACTTT. Its protein product is CSARVIGQPNSPLHF.

This clonotype has ten or more counts. CDR3 sequence reads: CASSLGQYEQYF. The DNA of the CDR3 is TGTGCCAGCAGCTTAGGCCAGTACGAGCAGTACTTC. The chain combines TRBV7-9 with TRBJ2-7; unclear D gene. The CDR3 runs to 12 residues. The germline CDR1 and CDR2 sequences are SEHNR and FQNEAQ (reference sequence). The ends were cut back, 1 base at V and 4 bases at J, with 5 bases in the middle.

This clonotype was seen ten or more times. V is TRBV28 and J is TRBJ1-1; D might be TRBD1 (6 bases). From germline, CDR1 is MDHEN and CDR2 SYDVKM. This CDR3 is 14 amino acids long. Trimming removed 1 base at V and 3 bases at J, with 9 bases between. CDR3 nucleotide sequence: TGTGCCAGCAGTTTATCGGGGGCCGACACTGAAGCTTTCTTT. This codes for CASSLSGADTEAFF.

This clonotype has just a few counts. The chain combines TRBV30 with TRBJ2-2; D could derive from TRBD1 or TRBD2 (5 bases each). There are 16 residues in the CDR3. The germline V gene has CDR1 GTSNPN and CDR2 SVGIG (reference sequence). V was cut by 1 base and J by 9 bases, with 21 bases left in between. This CDR3 is CAWSAPGTTFLWELFF. CDR3 nucleotides: TGTGCCTGGAGTGCTCCCGGGACGACCTTTTTGTGGGAGCTGTTTTTT.

The table lists this clonotype with many counts. The chain couples TRBV19 to TRBJ2-3, with TRBD2 matching over 9 bases. The germline V gene has CDR1 LNHDA and CDR2 SQIVND (reference sequence). The CDR3 consists of 15 residues. Losses at the gene ends were 3 bases for V and 0 bases for J; bases not matched to a gene: 1. In nucleotides, the CDR3 is TGTGCCAGTAGTATGACTAGCGGAAGCACAGATACGCAGTATTTT. It is translated as CASSMTSGSTDTQYF.

This clonotype was observed a few times. The V and J genes are TRBV28 and TRBJ2-2, with TRBD1 matching 10 bases. The ends lost 4 bases at V and 2 bases at J; junction bases unmatched: 13. The CDR3 loop spans 19 amino acids. CDR1 MDHEN and CDR2 SYDVKM come from the germline V gene. CDR3 loop: CASSSRALGTGENTGELFF. The CDR3 coding sequence is TGTGCCAGCAGTTCAAGGGCGCTTGGGACAGGGGAAAACACCGGGGAGCTGTTTTTT. The variable domain in full, with the rest retrieved from reference TRBV28 and TRBJ2-2, is DVKVTQSSRYLVKRTGEKVFLECVQDMDHENMFWYRQDPGLGLRLIYFSYDVKMKEKGDIPEGYSVSREKKERFSLILESASTNQTSMYLCASSSRALGTGENTGELFFGEGSRLTVL.

The rearrangement joins TRBV6-5 to TRBJ2-2, with a tentative D call TRBD2 (6 bases). V lost 8 bases to trimming and J lost 3 bases, with 10 bases between them. The germline gives CDR1 MNHEY, CDR2 SVGAGI. The length of the CDR3 is 13 residues. The CDR3 bases are TGTGCCAGCGGAGGGTGGGACACCGGGGAGCTGTTTTTT. Translated, it gives CASGGWDTGELFF.

The V call is TRBV7-9, the J call TRBJ2-1; TRBD2 matches 9 bases. The CDR3 length is 16 residues. The germline gives CDR1 SEHNR, CDR2 FQNEAQ (reference sequence). Unmatched junction bases numbered 6, after V lost 5 bases and J lost 1 base. In DNA form, the CDR3 reads TGTGCCAGCAGCCCGAGTAGCGGGAGATCCTACAATGAGCAGTTCTTC. Amino acids: CASSPSSGRSYNEQFF.

In its sample, this clonotype was seen many times. The V call is TRBV5-5, the J call TRBJ1-1; tentatively, D is TRBD1 (5 bases). Trimming took 4 bases from V and 2 from J, leaving 24 bases between them. This CDR3 spans 18 amino acids. Germline V CDR1 and CDR2: SGHKS, YYEKEE (reference sequence). For the CDR3, the DNA is TGTGCCAGCAGCGAGGGGAAGCCAGCCTCTTTGGCTAACACTGAAGCTTTCTTT. Translation gives CASSEGKPASLANTEAFF.

Of note for this clonotype: A junction end diverges from the germline sequence, so it may reflect a read error. The rearrangement joins TRBV11-3 to TRBJ1-3; D not resolved. The CDR3 sequence is 14 residues long. Germline V lookup: CDR1 SGHNT, CDR2 YENEEA. The CDR3 DNA sequence: TGTGCCAGCAGCCCCCACGACTCTGGAAACACCTTATATTTT. As protein: CASSPHDSGNTLYF.

Points on this clonotype: It may be a read error: a sequence one base away is much more abundant. The chain combines TRBV13 with TRBJ2-7, with a tentative D call TRBD2 (6 bases). The CDR3 has 14 amino acids. V lost 1 base and J 7 bases, leaving 14 bases between the germline ends. The germline V gene has CDR1 PRHDT and CDR2 FYEKMQ (reference sequence). The CDR3 reads CASSLDRLGGEQYF. DNA of the CDR3: TGTGCCAGCAGCTTAGACCGTCTGGGGGGAGAGCAGTACTTC.

Comments on this clonotype: The likely explanation is a read error, given a far larger clone one base away. This sequence joins TRBV7-2 and TRBJ2-7; possible D gene TRBD2, 7 bases. From germline, CDR1 is SGHTA and CDR2 FQGNSA. The CDR3 totals 14 residues. The CDR3 coding sequence is TGTGCCAGCAGCTTAGCGGGAGGGGGTTACGAGCAGCACTTC. Encoded protein: CASSLAGGGYEQHF. Combining the CDR3 with reference TRBV7-2 and TRBJ2-7 gives the whole variable domain GAGVSQSPSNKVTEKGKDVELRCDPISGHTALYWYRQSLGQGLEFLIYFQGNSAPDKSGLPSDRFSAERTGGSVSTLTIQRTQQEDSAVYLCASSLAGGGYEQHFGPGTRLTVT.

This clonotype was seen at least ten times. CDR3 amino acids: CSARNSGRTDTQYF. CDR3 bases: TGCAGTGCTAGAAATAGCGGGAGGACAGATACGCAGTATTTT. J is TRBJ2-3 and V is TRBV20-1; 10 positions agree with TRBD2. Trimming at V came to 2 bases and at J to 3 bases, leaving 2 bases not matched to a gene. Germline CDR1 DFQATT, CDR2 SNEGSKA (reference sequence). The CDR3 contains 14 residues.

This clonotype was recorded many times. The chain has TRBV20-1 and TRBJ2-4; weak D call: TRBD1 (5 bases). This CDR3 has 14 amino acids. In germline, CDR1 is DFQATT, CDR2 SNEGSKA (reference sequence). V lost 2 bases and J 0 bases, leaving 8 bases between the germline ends. Here the CDR3 reads CSARQGIAKNIQYF. CDR3 DNA sequence: TGCAGTGCTAGACAGGGAATAGCCAAAAACATTCAGTACTTC.

This clonotype was seen repeatedly, ten times or more. The CDR3 reads CASSAGLAGLYQETQYF. CDR3 sequence (DNA): TGTGCCAGCAGTGCCGGTCTAGCGGGATTATACCAAGAGACCCAGTACTTC. This sequence joins TRBV2 and TRBJ2-5, with 9 bases matching TRBD2. The CDR3 has 17 amino acids. Germline assignment: CDR1 SNHLY and CDR2 FYNNEI. The V segment lost 4 bases and the J segment 0 bases; nucleotides outside the gene matches: 9.

This clonotype was recorded a few times. The rearrangement links TRBV20-1 to TRBJ1-1; D remains ambiguous. From germline, CDR1 is DFQATT and CDR2 SNEGSKA (reference sequence). Deletions cut 0 bases from V and 0 bases from J, with 14 bases between. There are 16 residues in the CDR3. CDR3: CSARDSWREMNTEAFF. Here the CDR3 DNA reads TGCAGTGCTAGAGATTCGTGGAGAGAAATGAACACTGAAGCTTTCTTT.

This clonotype was detected a few times. This chain connects TRBV27 to TRBJ2-2; the D gene is possibly TRBD2 (5 bases). CDR1 is MNHEY and CDR2 is SMNVEV in the germline V gene (reference sequence). CDR3 length: 15 residues. Deletions cut 5 bases from V and 7 bases from J, with 17 bases between. The CDR3 spells CASSDYPQEGGELFF. The DNA for the CDR3 is TGTGCCAGCAGTGATTACCCCCAAGAGGGCGGGGAGCTGTTTTTT.

The J gene is TRBJ2-5, the V gene TRBV7-2; TRBD2 might be the D (5 bases). CDR1 and CDR2 from the germline V gene are SGHTA and FQGNSA. CDR3 length equals 14 residues. Trimming removed 1 base from V and 4 bases from J, with 10 bases in between. Here the CDR3 reads CASSLDLGGETQYF. CDR3 nucleotide sequence: TGTGCCAGCAGCTTAGACCTCGGAGGAGAGACCCAGTACTTC.

This clonotype was detected many times. This sequence joins TRBV30 and TRBJ2-4; 8 nucleotides agree with TRBD1. This CDR3 contains 14 residues. From germline, CDR1 is GTSNPN and CDR2 SVGIG (reference sequence). Losses at the gene ends were 4 bases for V and 8 bases for J; bases not matched to a gene: 10. CDR3 nucleotides: TGTGCCTGGACCACAGGACAGGGTTACGACATTCAGTACTTC. This encodes CAWTTGQGYDIQYF.